The 24 T cell receptor beta chains in this list originate from one sample, sequenced in a study of blood T cell repertoires in COVID-19. Assay: immunoSEQ multiplex PCR; the TCRdb copy retains only in-frame clones and omits some. The sample has 150,000 to 200,000 clones, about 80% seen once. Sample: PBMCs or T cells enriched from blood (not recorded which). These receptors all stem from a woman aged 55-69 years who had recovered from COVID-19.

The rearrangement links TRBV6-4 to TRBJ1-2, with TRBD1 as a possible D gene (6 bases). Germline V gives CDR1 MRHNA, CDR2 SNTAGT. CDR3 length: 14 residues. V was clipped by 1 base and J by 8 bases, with 14 bases between them. The chain's CDR3 is CASSDFRGTWGYTF. CDR3 bases: TGTGCCAGCAGTGACTTCAGGGGAACTTGGGGCTACACCTTC.

The rearrangement uses TRBV7-2 and TRBJ1-3; D ambiguous. The CDR3 has 17 residues. V was trimmed by 1 base and J by 0 bases, leaving 13 bases between them. Germline-derived CDR1 and CDR2 are SGHTA and FQGNSA. This chain's CDR3 is CASSLGTGIRSGNTIYF. For the CDR3, the DNA is TGTGCCAGCAGCTTAGGCACGGGGATCCGCTCTGGAAACACCATATATTTT.

The chain has TRBV10-1 and TRBJ2-7; TRBD1 matches at 7 bases. After removal of 4 bases from V and 3 bases from J, the junction contained 6 bases not matched to a gene. Per the germline V gene, CDR1 is WNHNN and CDR2 is SYGVQD (reference sequence). CDR3 size: 14 residues. The CDR3 loop reads CASSAGGTVYEQYF. The CDR3 DNA reads TGCGCCAGCAGTGCAGGGGGAACGGTCTACGAGCAGTACTTC.

Only a few counts were recorded for this clone. V is TRBV6-5 and J is TRBJ2-6, with D hard to call. V lost 0 bases and J 1 base, leaving 7 bases between the germline ends. Germline CDR1 and CDR2: MNHEY and SVGAGI. This CDR3 has 16 residues. The CDR3 spells CASSYSPGSGANVLTF. The CDR3 DNA is TGTGCCAGCAGTTACTCCCCCGGGTCTGGGGCCAACGTCCTGACTTTC.

The chain recombines TRBV27 with TRBJ1-2, with 9 bases lining up with TRBD1. CDR3 length: 13 residues. Losses at the gene ends were 8 bases for V and 1 base for J; bases not matched to a gene: 2. Germline CDR1 and CDR2: MNHEY and SMNVEV (reference sequence). The CDR3 sequence: CASRQGDNYGYTF. CDR3 DNA sequence: TGTGCCAGCCGACAGGGGGATAACTATGGCTACACCTTC.

The chain employs TRBV18 and TRBJ1-5, with TRBD1 matching over 9 bases. Trimming removed 3 bases from V and 3 bases from J; junction bases left unmatched: 9. The CDR3 length is 17 residues. Per germline, CDR1 KGHSH and CDR2 LQKENI. The DNA for the CDR3 is TGTGCCAGCTCACCCTTAAGGGGACAGGGAGACAATCAGCCCCAGCATTTT. The encoded protein is CASSPLRGQGDNQPQHF.

V gene TRBV5-6 combines with J gene TRBJ2-7; D is unresolved. The CDR3 totals 12 residues. V gave up 0 bases and J gave up 2 bases, with 3 bases separating them. Germline V gene data show CDR1 as SGHDT and CDR2 as YYEEEE. DNA of the CDR3: TGTGCCAGCAGCTTGGGTACCTACGAGCAGTACTTC. It yields the protein CASSLGTYEQYF.

The chain is built from TRBV7-3 and TRBJ2-2; no definite D call. This CDR3 is 14 amino acids long. Germline V gene data show CDR1 as SGHTA and CDR2 as FQGTGA. V was trimmed by 0 bases and J by 5 bases, leaving 7 bases between them. CDR3 sequence: CASSLTRTTGELFF. The CDR3 DNA reads as TGTGCCAGCAGCTTAACGCGTACTACCGGGGAGCTGTTTTTT. Together with reference TRBV7-3 and TRBJ2-2, the CDR3 gives the full variable domain: GAGVSQTPSNKVTEKGKYVELRCDPISGHTALYWYRQSLGQGPEFLIYFQGTGAADDSGLPNDRFFAVRPEGSVSTLKIQRTERGDSAVYLCASSLTRTTGELFFGEGSRLTVL.

The chain joins TRBV6-5 to TRBJ2-6; D is unresolved. This CDR3 has 13 amino acids. The germline gives CDR1 MNHEY, CDR2 SVGAGI. V gave up 5 bases and J gave up 3 bases, with 5 bases separating them. Here the CDR3 DNA reads TGTGCCAGCAGTACGGGTGGGGCCAACGTCCTGACTTTC. Protein: CASSTGGANVLTF.

The rearrangement links TRBV30 to TRBJ1-1; TRBD1 agrees at 10 bases. The J segment lost 3 bases and the V segment lost 5 bases, leaving 6 bases of the junction unmatched. The CDR3 has 14 residues. Germline CDR1 is GTSNPN and CDR2 is SVGIG (reference sequence). CDR3 DNA sequence: TGTGCCTGGGACAGGGGGCGCTCCTACACTGAAGCTTTCTTT. It encodes CAWDRGRSYTEAFF. Full variable domain (missing parts from reference TRBV30 and TRBJ1-1): SQTIHQWPATLVQPVGSPLSLECTVEGTSNPNLYWYRQAAGRGLQLLFYSVGIGQISSEVPQNLSASRPQDRQFILSSKKLLLSDSGFYLCAWDRGRSYTEAFFGQGTRLTVV.

This rearrangement joins TRBV5-1 to TRBJ2-3; TRBD2 matches 7 bases. J gave up 0 bases and V 7 bases, and 2 bases lay outside the gene matches. CDR3 size: 13 residues. Germline V CDR1 and CDR2: SGHRS, YFSETQ. CDR3 loop: CASGGGSTDTQYF. The CDR3 DNA reads as TGCGCCAGCGGGGGAGGGAGCACAGATACGCAGTATTTT.

V is TRBV9 and J is TRBJ2-2; 9 bases match TRBD1. This CDR3 has 13 residues. Germline CDR1 is SGDLS and CDR2 is YYNGEE. V was pared by 3 bases and J by 6 bases, with 0 bases of the junction left unmatched. The CDR3 region is CASSGQGAGELFF. The CDR3 DNA is TGTGCCAGCAGCGGACAGGGGGCCGGGGAGCTGTTTTTT.

The chain has TRBV24-1 and TRBJ1-4; TRBD1 aligns across 10 bases. CDR1 is KGHDR, CDR2 SFDVKD, per germline. The V segment lost 7 bases and the J segment 7 bases; nucleotides outside the gene matches: 8. The CDR3 extends over 15 amino acids. The CDR3 here is CATSSGGQGGEKLFF. In nucleotides, the CDR3 is TGTGCCACCAGCTCCGGAGGACAGGGGGGTGAAAAACTGTTTTTT.

The chain links TRBV30 to TRBJ1-5; D not certain. The length of the CDR3 is 13 residues. Germline V lookup: CDR1 GTSNPN, CDR2 SVGIG (reference sequence). The ends were cut back, 2 bases at V and 0 bases at J, with 5 bases in the middle. The CDR3 DNA sequence: TGTGCCTGGAGTCGCGATAGCAATCAGCCCCAGCATTTT. Translation gives CAWSRDSNQPQHF.

The genes are TRBV6-6 and TRBJ2-2, with D possibly matching TRBD1 (5 bases). The CDR3 loop spans 13 amino acids. Trimming cost V 8 bases and J 3 bases, with 10 bases left between them. Germline CDR1 reads MNHNY; CDR2 reads SVGAGI (reference sequence). CDR3 DNA sequence: TGTGCCAGCGGGCCAGGGTACACCGGGGAGCTGTTTTTT. Its protein is CASGPGYTGELFF.

This clone was seen only a few times. This chain uses TRBV5-1 with TRBJ2-2, with TRBD2 as a possible D gene (7 bases). V gave up 5 bases and J gave up 6 bases, with 14 bases separating them. Germline values: CDR1 SGHRS, CDR2 YFSETQ. There are 14 residues in the CDR3. The CDR3 loop reads CASSIGGPAGELFF. The DNA for the CDR3 is TGCGCCAGCAGTATCGGGGGGCCTGCCGGGGAGCTGTTTTTT.

CDR3 region: CAWSVGDRYSPLHF. CDR3 DNA sequence: TGTGCCTGGAGTGTTGGGGACAGATATTCACCCCTCCACTTT. V is TRBV30 and J is TRBJ1-6; the match to TRBD1 covers 7 bases. V lost 0 bases, J lost 8 bases, and 4 bases stayed unmatched. Per germline, CDR1 GTSNPN and CDR2 SVGIG (reference sequence). This CDR3 contains 14 residues.

This clone was recorded once. The V and J genes are TRBV27 and TRBJ1-6; weak D call: TRBD1 (6 bases). V was cut by 5 bases and J by 9 bases, with 20 bases left in between. CDR3 length equals 16 residues. Germline CDR1 and CDR2: MNHEY and SMNVEV (reference sequence). The CDR3 DNA reads TGTGCCAGCAGTACCCTACAGGGTTCGGGCATTTCACCCCTCCACTTT. Protein sequence: CASSTLQGSGISPLHF.

This chain links TRBV5-1 with TRBJ2-5; 10 bases agree with TRBD1. There are 15 residues in the CDR3. J gave up 4 bases and V 4 bases, and 7 bases lay outside the gene matches. Germline CDR1 is SGHRS and CDR2 is YFSETQ. This chain's CDR3 is CASSKVRDRGETQYF. DNA of the CDR3: TGCGCCAGCAGCAAGGTCCGGGACAGGGGAGAGACCCAGTACTTC.

The V and J genes are TRBV12-3 or TRBV12-4 and TRBJ2-3; D call uncertain. The V end was cut by 2 bases, the J end by 6 bases, with 3 bases between. This CDR3 spans 11 amino acids. Written as DNA, the CDR3 is TGTGCCAGCAGTTTATCGGATACGCAGTATTTT. Translated: CASSLSDTQYF.

The CDR3 sequence is CASSLDAGILEQYF. In nucleotides, the CDR3 is TGCGCCAGCAGCTTGGACGCGGGGATCCTCGAGCAGTACTTC. The chain links TRBV5-1 to TRBJ2-7; tentative D call: TRBD2 (6 bases). The length of the CDR3 is 14 residues. Per germline, CDR1 SGHRS and CDR2 YFSETQ. Trimming shortened V by 0 bases and J by 6 bases, and 13 bases separated the two germline ends. The full variable domain, its missing parts supplied by reference TRBV5-1 and TRBJ2-7, is KAGVTQTPRYLIKTRGQQVTLSCSPISGHRSVSWYQQTPGQGLQFLFEYFSETQRNKGNFPGRFSGRQFSNSRSEMNVSTLELGDSALYLCASSLDAGILEQYFGPGTRLTVT.

This chain connects TRBV7-2 to TRBJ2-7; possible D gene TRBD2, 5 bases. The CDR3 runs 13 residues. Trimming stripped 2 bases from V and 5 bases from J, with 10 bases between. Germline lookup yields CDR1 SGHTA and CDR2 FQGNSA. In nucleotides, the CDR3 is TGTGCCAGCAGCTTACGAGGGAACCACGAGCAGTACTTC. This sequence encodes CASSLRGNHEQYF. Supplemented by reference TRBV7-2 and TRBJ2-7, the full variable domain reads GAGVSQSPSNKVTEKGKDVELRCDPISGHTALYWYRQSLGQGLEFLIYFQGNSAPDKSGLPSDRFSAERTGGSVSTLTIQRTQQEDSAVYLCASSLRGNHEQYFGPGTRLTVT.

The chain joins TRBV2 to TRBJ2-1; D may be TRBD2 (6 bases). CDR1 is SNHLY, CDR2 FYNNEI, per germline. CDR3 length: 11 amino acids. The ends were cut back, 8 bases at V and 8 bases at J, with 10 bases in the middle. CDR3 sequence: CASGLIDEQFF. Here the CDR3 DNA reads TGTGCCAGCGGACTAATAGATGAGCAGTTCTTC.

The rearrangement joins TRBV27 to TRBJ2-3; TRBD2 matches 8 bases. Germline CDR1 reads MNHEY; CDR2 reads SMNVEV (reference sequence). CDR3 length: 13 residues. The J segment lost 8 bases and the V segment lost 5 bases, leaving 6 bases of the junction unmatched. CDR3 in amino acids: CASSGSRGGTQYF. For the CDR3, the DNA is TGTGCCAGCAGTGGGTCCCGGGGGGGTACGCAGTATTTT.